A selection of T cell receptor beta chains follows, all from one sample in a study of blood T cell repertoires in COVID-19. Profiling relied on immunoSEQ multiplex PCR, and the TCRdb table lists in-frame clones only, not all of them. The data contain some 100,000 clones, approximately 89% of them seen just once; the ten biggest clones take up about a sixth. Source material: peripheral blood. The receptor set was obtained from a human donor in a cohort sampled during active COVID-19. CDR3s include the opening cysteine and the closing phenylalanine or tryptophan. A D gene is named only where the DNA matches it firmly. The size of a clone is reported for some rows only, either as once, few or many, or as a class for expanded clones.

abundance,j_gene,d_gene,v_gene,CDR3nt,CDR3aa
NA,TRBJ1-2,TRBD1,TRBV19,TGTGCCAGTAGTAGGGGACGACAGGGCCCTGTGGGATATGGCTACACCTTC,CASSRGRQGPVGYGYTF
few,TRBJ1-4,TRBD1,TRBV7-2,TGTGCCAGCAGCCGGACAGGGGCTAATGAAAAACTGTTTTTT,CASSRTGANEKLFF
NA,TRBJ1-2,TRBD1,TRBV5-1,TGCGCCAGCAGCCATATGACAGGGTCGTTGGGTAATGGCTACACCTTC,CASSHMTGSLGNGYTF
NA,TRBJ2-3,TRBD2,TRBV3-1/TRBV3-2,TGTGCCAGCAGCGAATCCAGCGGGGTAACAGATACGCAGTATTTT,CASSESSGVTDTQYF
NA,TRBJ1-5,NA,TRBV28,TGTGCCAGTACAGGGAACTTCCTCCTCGGTCAGCCCCAGCATTTT,CASTGNFLLGQPQHF
NA,TRBJ1-1,TRBD1,TRBV7-6,TGTGCCAGCAGCCTAACAGGGGGCGCGTGGGGACCTGAAGCTTTCTTT,CASSLTGGAWGPEAFF
NA,TRBJ2-3,TRBD2,TRBV7-3,TGTGCCAGCAGCTTAGTAGCGGGGGGCATGCATTTT,CASSLVAGGMHF
NA,TRBJ1-4,NA,TRBV23-1,TGCGCCAGCAGTCAATCCGAGGGCAGGGGTACTAATGAAAAACTGTTTTTT,CASSQSEGRGTNEKLFF
NA,TRBJ1-6,NA,TRBV5-4,TGTGCCAGCAGCTTGGGCGGGTCACCCCTCCACTTT,CASSLGGSPLHF
NA,TRBJ1-2,NA,TRBV5-1,TGCGCCAGCAGCTTGGAACAGAAAGCGGGTGGCTACACCTTC,CASSLEQKAGGYTF
NA,TRBJ1-5,NA,TRBV15,TGTGCCACCAGCAGACAACCCAAGCGTAGCAATCAGCCCCAGCATTTT,CATSRQPKRSNQPQHF
NA,TRBJ2-3,TRBD1,TRBV19,TGTGCCAGTACCCAGAGGGGGCCCACAGATACGCAGTATTTT,CASTQRGPTDTQYF
NA,TRBJ1-2,NA,TRBV28,TGTGCCAGCAGGAGGAGTCATATCTATGGCTACACCTTC,CASRRSHIYGYTF
NA,TRBJ1-4,TRBD1,TRBV5-1,TGCGCCAGCAGCTTGGAACAGGGGCGTGAAAAACTGTTTTTT,CASSLEQGREKLFF
NA,TRBJ2-5,NA,TRBV28,TGTGCCAGCAGTTTTACCCGGACTGGTAAAGAGACCCAGTACTTC,CASSFTRTGKETQYF
NA,TRBJ1-2,NA,TRBV2,TGTGCCAGCAGAGGACAGAGGAACTATGGCTACACCTTC,CASRGQRNYGYTF
NA,TRBJ1-6,NA,TRBV6-5,TGTGCCAGCCGGAGCTCCTATAATTCACCCCTCCACTTT,CASRSSYNSPLHF
NA,TRBJ1-3,NA,TRBV5-1,TGCGCCAGCAGCTTGACATTACAGGGTAATGGAAACACCATATATTTT,CASSLTLQGNGNTIYF
NA,TRBJ1-6,NA,TRBV19,TGTGCCAGTAGTATAGTCCAGGGTTTAAATTCACCCCTCCACTTT,CASSIVQGLNSPLHF
NA,TRBJ2-5,TRBD1,TRBV3-1/TRBV3-2,TGTGCCAGCAGCCCCTCGGGACAGATTGAAGAGACCCAGTACTTC,CASSPSGQIEETQYF
NA,TRBJ1-5,TRBD1,TRBV5-4,TGTGCCAGCAGCTTGGCCGGAGGGGGCGATGGTCAGCCCCAGCATTTT,CASSLAGGGDGQPQHF
NA,TRBJ1-2,TRBD1,TRBV6-5,TGTGCCAGCAGTCATGGGACAGGGTATGGCTACACCTTC,CASSHGTGYGYTF
NA,TRBJ2-5,NA,TRBV7-2,TGTGCCAGCAGCCCCAGGGTACCCGAAGAGACCCAGTACTTC,CASSPRVPEETQYF
NA,TRBJ1-2,TRBD1,TRBV27,TGTGCCAGCACTCCCCGCAGGGGGCATGGTGGCTACACCTTC,CASTPRRGHGGYTF
NA,TRBJ1-5,NA,TRBV2,TGTGCCAGCAGAGGCAGGGTCGCTCAGCCCCAGCATTTT,CASRGRVAQPQHF
NA,TRBJ2-7,TRBD1,TRBV7-2,TGTGCCAGCAGCTCCGACAGGGGGCCTTTTAACGAGCAGTACTTC,CASSSDRGPFNEQYF
few,TRBJ1-6,TRBD1,TRBV18,TGTGCCAGCTCACAGGACAGGGAGAATTCACCCCTCCACTTT,CASSQDRENSPLHF
NA,TRBJ1-6,NA,TRBV5-6,TGTGCCAGCCAGCTGTCGGGGTCCTATAATTCACCCCTCCACTTT,CASQLSGSYNSPLHF
once,TRBJ2-3,NA,TRBV4-1,TGCGCCAGCAGCCAAAACCAGGGGCCGCGAGATACGCAGTATTTT,CASSQNQGPRDTQYF
NA,TRBJ1-1,NA,TRBV5-1,TGCGCCAGCAGCTTGGAGGGGCTGACTGAAGCTTTCTTT,CASSLEGLTEAFF
NA,TRBJ2-3,NA,TRBV30,TGTGCCTGGAGTAGAGAGGGTCGTACTAGCACAGATACGCAGTATTTT,CAWSREGRTSTDTQYF
few,TRBJ2-1,NA,TRBV7-8,TGTGCCAGCACCCCCCGACCGTCCGGGACAAATAATGAGCAGTTCTTC,CASTPRPSGTNNEQFF
NA,TRBJ1-1,TRBD1,TRBV18,TGTGCCAGCGGAAGATTCGCGGGACAGGGGAGCACTGAAGCTTTCTTT,CASGRFAGQGSTEAFF
once,TRBJ2-7,NA,TRBV9,TGTGCCAGCAGCGCTGGAGGGGCCAGGAGCGACTCCTACGAGCAGTACTTC,CASSAGGARSDSYEQYF
NA,TRBJ2-2,NA,TRBV6-5,TGTGCCAGCAGTTACGGGGCAGGGGACACCGGGGAGCTGTTTTTT,CASSYGAGDTGELFF
NA,TRBJ2-7,TRBD2,TRBV4-3,TGCGCCAGCAGCGAACTAGCGGGGCCATCCTACGAGCAGTACTTC,CASSELAGPSYEQYF
few,TRBJ1-2,TRBD1,TRBV7-9,TGTGCCAGCAGCTCCTCCGGGACAGAGAGCTACTATGGCTACACCTTC,CASSSSGTESYYGYTF
once,TRBJ2-1,NA,TRBV11-1,TGTGCCAGCAGCCCGGCCGAGACAGCAGAAAATGAGCAGTTCTTC,CASSPAETAENEQFF
NA,TRBJ1-2,NA,TRBV7-2,TGTGCCAGTTTCGGCAGGGGTGGCTACACCTTC,CASFGRGGYTF
once,TRBJ2-3,TRBD2,TRBV3-1/TRBV3-2,TGTGCCAGCGGAGGGCTAGCGGGGGCGGCGGGAACAGATACGCAGTATTTT,CASGGLAGAAGTDTQYF
NA,TRBJ2-5,NA,TRBV7-9,TGTGCCAGCAACTGGCTGGGGAGAGAGACCCAGTACTTC,CASNWLGRETQYF
few,TRBJ1-3,TRBD1,TRBV7-9,TGTGCCTCCAGGGGGGTCCTCCACTCTGGAAACACCATATATTTT,CASRGVLHSGNTIYF
NA,TRBJ2-1,NA,TRBV12-5,TGTGCTAGTGGTTTCCTGACTCATGAGCAGTTCTTC,CASGFLTHEQFF
few,TRBJ2-6,NA,TRBV28,TGTGCCAGCAGTCCCCGTATCTCTGGGGCCAACGTCCTGACTTTC,CASSPRISGANVLTF
NA,TRBJ1-1,NA,TRBV29-1,TGCAGCGTTGAAGATGGCCCCCGGAGCGCTGAAGCTTTCTTT,CSVEDGPRSAEAFF
NA,TRBJ1-1,TRBD1,TRBV18,TGTGCCAGCTCACCACCGCAGGGGGCTGAAGCTTTCTTT,CASSPPQGAEAFF
NA,TRBJ2-3,NA,TRBV7-9,TGTGCCAGCAGCTTAGTGAGGTCTAGCGGCACAGATACGCAGTATTTT,CASSLVRSSGTDTQYF
NA,TRBJ1-6,NA,TRBV2,TGTGCCAGCATAGTCGCTCACAGCTATAATTCACCCCTCCACTTT,CASIVAHSYNSPLHF
NA,TRBJ1-6,TRBD1,TRBV5-8,TGTGCCAGCAGCAACCGACAGGGCGGTTCACCCCTCCACTTT,CASSNRQGGSPLHF
once,TRBJ1-2,TRBD1,TRBV30,TGTGCCTGGAGGGATCGGGGACAGGGACTCTATGGCTACACCTTC,CAWRDRGQGLYGYTF
NA,TRBJ1-1,NA,TRBV5-5,TGTGCCAGCAGTCGAAGGGAGGATACTGAAGCTTTCTTT,CASSRREDTEAFF
NA,TRBJ1-5,NA,TRBV23-1,TGCGCCAGCAGTCAGTACGACGGGTATAGCAATCAGCCCCAGCATTTT,CASSQYDGYSNQPQHF
NA,TRBJ1-2,NA,TRBV4-2,TGTGCCAGCAGCCAAACTGCAGGTTCCTATGGCTACACCTTC,CASSQTAGSYGYTF
NA,TRBJ2-2,NA,TRBV27,TGTGCCAGCAGTCGCTCTGGGGGGTTCGCGAACACCGGGGAGCTGTTTTTT,CASSRSGGFANTGELFF
NA,TRBJ2-1,TRBD2,TRBV11-1,TGTGCCTGTGGGGTCGGGGGGGCGACGAAGCAGTTCTTC,CACGVGGATKQFF